This T cell receptor (beta chain) was identified in a study of cytomegalovirus exposure and HLA in healthy donors. Study outcomes and limitations: Data from an earlier analysis indicated that most TCR beta V segments were productive either about 90% or about 30% of the time. In a later analysis, TCR beta V- and J-gene trimming was associated with a missense DCLRE1C variant. According to a later analysis, donors in an Asian-associated ancestry cluster reportedly had fewer N-insertions than the 666-donor mean.

Primers: 60 Vbeta forward and 13 Jbeta reverse. Assay used: immunoSEQ multiplex PCR; TCRdb lists only in-frame clones, some missing. The sample lists fewer than 150,000 clones, roughly three quarters occurring once. Notes on this clone: The antigen is not known.

The clonotype originates from a woman aged 45-60 years in good health and CMV-seronegative. Material for sequencing was PBMCs.

The DNA for the CDR3 is TGTGCCAGCAGCTTAATAGACAGCCTATTCTATGGCTACACCTTC. Its translation: CASSLIDSLFYGYTF. The rearrangement uses TRBV7-2 and TRBJ1-2, with a weak D call TRBD1 (5 bases). The CDR3 is 15 amino acids. With 2 bases removed from V and 4 bases from J, the gap between germline ends came to 14 bases. Germline CDR1 SGHTA, CDR2 FQGNSA. The full variable domain, its missing parts supplied by reference TRBV7-2 and TRBJ1-2, is GAGVSQSPSNKVTEKGKDVELRCDPISGHTALYWYRQSLGQGLEFLIYFQGNSAPDKSGLPSDRFSAERTGGSVSTLTIQRTQQEDSAVYLCASSLIDSLFYGYTFGSGTRLTVV.